The T cell receptor (beta chain) under discussion was sequenced for a study of CD8+ T cells in alopecia areata. TCR sequencing used cDNA made by reverse transcription of extracted RNA. Measured with immunoSEQ multiplex PCR; TCRdb has only the in-frame clones, and not every one. The sample yields over 120,000 clones, 51% seen once. Germline V lookup: CDR1 GTSNPN, CDR2 SVGIG (reference sequence). This CDR3 comprises 18 residues. V was pared by 0 bases and J by 2 bases, with 12 bases of the junction left unmatched. The sequenced sample was CD4+ T cells sorted from blood, obtained at week 0. The receptor comes from a human donor with alopecia areata. The V gene is TRBV30, the J gene TRBJ2-7, with 11 bases aligning to TRBD1. CDR3 in DNA: TGTGCCTGGAGTGTACTGGGGGGGAGGGACAGGGGGACCTACGAGCAGTACTTC. Protein sequence: CAWSVLGGRDRGTYEQYF.